This is a list of T cell receptor beta chains from one sample in a study of cytomegalovirus exposure and HLA in healthy donors. Data came from immunoSEQ multiplex PCR; TCRdb stores just in-frame clones and leaves some out. Among 160,000 or so clones listed, approximately 86% were seen once. The material sequenced was PBMCs. Receptors were obtained from a man aged 18-30 years in good health and CMV-seropositive. CDR3s include the opening cysteine and the closing phenylalanine or tryptophan. D genes are given only for firm matches. Size tells how often a clone was seen (once, few, many) or the class of an expanded clone, and some rows leave it out.

TRBD2 | TRBJ2-1 | NA | TRBV7-3 | TGTGCCAGCAGCCCGGGTAGCGGGGGGCAGTTCTTC | CASSPGSGGQFF
NA | TRBJ2-7 | NA | TRBV11-1 | TGTGCCAGCAGCTTATTCCAGGCCTACGAGCAGTACTTC | CASSLFQAYEQYF
TRBD2 | TRBJ2-7 | NA | TRBV19 | TGTGCCAGTAAAGCGGCCATAGCGGGAGTGTATCTCTACGAGCAGTACTTC | CASKAAIAGVYLYEQYF
TRBD1 | TRBJ1-5 | NA | TRBV19 | TGTGCCAGCGGGACAGGTCCTTGGGAGCCCCAGCATTTT | CASGTGPWEPQHF
TRBD1 | TRBJ2-6 | NA | TRBV15 | TGTGCCACCAGCAGGACAGGGATGGATTCTGGGGCCAACGTCCTGACTTTC | CATSRTGMDSGANVLTF
TRBD1 | TRBJ2-7 | NA | TRBV28 | TGTGCCAGCAGTTTCTCGGGGGCAGGGGGCTTCTACGAGCAGTACTTC | CASSFSGAGGFYEQYF
TRBD1 | TRBJ1-5 | NA | TRBV27 | TGTGCCAGCAGTTTTCGGGCAGGGGGCGATCAGCCCCAGCATTTT | CASSFRAGGDQPQHF
NA | TRBJ2-7 | NA | TRBV30 | TGTGCCTGGAGTGGGGGGACTTCCTACGAGCAGTACTTC | CAWSGGTSYEQYF
TRBD1 | TRBJ2-7 | NA | TRBV5-1 | TGCGCCAGCAGCTATGGACAGGGTTTCAGCGAGCAGTACTTC | CASSYGQGFSEQYF
TRBD2 | TRBJ2-3 | NA | TRBV29-1 | TGCAGCGTTGATGGTATGGTCACTAGCGGGTTAGATACGCAGTATTTT | CSVDGMVTSGLDTQYF
TRBD1 | TRBJ2-1 | NA | TRBV5-6 | TGTGCCAGCAGCTTCCCCTTGGGGCAGGGGGCCTACAATGAGCAGTTCTTC | CASSFPLGQGAYNEQFF
NA | TRBJ1-5 | NA | TRBV9 | TGTGCCAGCAGCGTAGCGGGTACGGGCAATCAGCCCCAGCATTTT | CASSVAGTGNQPQHF
TRBD1 | TRBJ2-2 | NA | TRBV2 | TGTGCCAGCTCGACAGGGGCGAGGGCCGGGGAGCTGTTTTTT | CASSTGARAGELFF
TRBD2 | TRBJ2-5 | NA | TRBV28 | TGTGCCAGCAGCCTGGGGACTAGCGGGAGCGGCGAGACCCAGTACTTC | CASSLGTSGSGETQYF
NA | TRBJ2-7 | NA | TRBV15 | TGTGCCACCAGCAGAGATCTTCGGCTAGCCTACGAGCAGTACTTC | CATSRDLRLAYEQYF
NA | TRBJ2-1 | NA | TRBV4-3 | TGCGCCAGCAGCCAAGGAAGAGTGACTATTGTTCGCTACAATGAGCAGTTCTTC | CASSQGRVTIVRYNEQFF
NA | TRBJ1-6 | NA | TRBV10-1 | TGCGCCCGGGGGGGGAGCTCCTATAATTCACCCCTCCACTTT | CARGGSSYNSPLHF
NA | TRBJ2-2 | NA | TRBV7-2 | TGTGCCAGCAGCTTTGTTAGTAGCCTGAACACCGGGGAGCTGTTTTTT | CASSFVSSLNTGELFF
TRBD1 | TRBJ1-2 | NA | TRBV7-9 | TGTGCCAGCAGACAACAGGGGGTCTATGGCTACACCTTC | CASRQQGVYGYTF
TRBD2 | TRBJ2-5 | NA | TRBV9 | TGTGCCAGCAGCGGGGGGGACTATCGGCAAGAGACCCAGTACTTC | CASSGGDYRQETQYF
TRBD1 | TRBJ1-2 | NA | TRBV5-4 | TGTGCCAGCAGCTTATCCGGGACAGGGGCCTATGGCTACACCTTC | CASSLSGTGAYGYTF
NA | TRBJ2-1 | NA | TRBV6-6 | TGTGCCAGCAGCCCCCGTCACAACAATGAGCAGTTCTTC | CASSPRHNNEQFF
NA | TRBJ1-1 | NA | TRBV5-8 | TGTGCCAGCACCCGTATCCCGAGCACTGAAGCTTTCTTT | CASTRIPSTEAFF
TRBD2 | TRBJ2-7 | NA | TRBV11-3 | TGTGCCAGCAGCTTGTCCCGGGGGGGGAAGCAGTACTTC | CASSLSRGGKQYF
NA | TRBJ2-7 | NA | TRBV27 | TGTGCCAGCAGGGGGCTCTCCTACGAGCAGTACTTC | CASRGLSYEQYF
TRBD2 | TRBJ2-1 | NA | TRBV27 | TGTGCCAGCACCAACTCGGACCCGGGAGGTGAGCAGTTCTTC | CASTNSDPGGEQFF
NA | TRBJ2-5 | NA | TRBV9 | TGTGCCAGCAGCGTGGACCAGGGAAAGGGGACCCAGTACTTC | CASSVDQGKGTQYF
NA | TRBJ2-7 | few | TRBV7-9 | TGTGCCAGCAGCTTAGTAGGGAGAGAGCAGTACTTC | CASSLVGREQYF
NA | TRBJ2-1 | NA | TRBV6-5 | TGTGCCAGCAGTCCGGGATTGGTCGGTGAGCAGTTCTTC | CASSPGLVGEQFF
NA | TRBJ2-3 | NA | TRBV5-1 | TGCGCCAGCAGCTTGGGACTAATAACAGATACGCAGTATTTT | CASSLGLITDTQYF
TRBD1 | TRBJ1-2 | NA | TRBV28 | TGTGCCAGCAGTTTTCCGGGACAGGGGACTGGCTACACCTTC | CASSFPGQGTGYTF
NA | TRBJ2-5 | NA | TRBV28 | TGTGCCAGCAGTTTATGGAGGCAGGGAGGAGGTACCCAGTACTTC | CASSLWRQGGGTQYF
TRBD2 | TRBJ2-2 | NA | TRBV11-2 | TGTGCCAGCAGCTTGGGGACTACGATGCCCGGGGAGCTGTTTTTT | CASSLGTTMPGELFF
TRBD1 | TRBJ2-7 | NA | TRBV18 | TGTGCCAGCTCACCTTCCGGGACAGGGGGCAACTACGAGCAGTACTTC | CASSPSGTGGNYEQYF
NA | TRBJ2-1 | once | TRBV29-1 | TGCAGCGTTGAAGATGCGGAGGACGGTGAGCAGTTCTTC | CSVEDAEDGEQFF
NA | TRBJ1-1 | once | TRBV5-1 | TGCGCCAGCAGCTTAGCTCCGACAGCGAACACTGAAGCTTTCTTT | CASSLAPTANTEAFF
NA | TRBJ1-1 | NA | TRBV18 | TGTGCCAGCTCAAGAAGGGAGGCCATCACTGAAGCTTTCTTT | CASSRREAITEAFF
TRBD2 | TRBJ2-5 | few | TRBV15 | TGTGCCACCAGCAGAGAGATACTAGCGGGACGGGAGACCCAGTACTTC | CATSREILAGRETQYF
NA | TRBJ1-1 | NA | TRBV27 | TGTGCCAGCAGTTCAATAATTTCGGGACAGAACACTGAAGCTTTCTTT | CASSSIISGQNTEAFF
NA | TRBJ2-1 | NA | TRBV5-4 | TGTGCCAGCAGCGTTGGGGGGAGTACCTACAATGAGCAGTTCTTC | CASSVGGSTYNEQFF
TRBD1 | TRBJ1-3 | NA | TRBV30 | TGTGCCTGGAGAGGTACAGGGGGGGCCATATATTTT | CAWRGTGGAIYF
TRBD1 | TRBJ2-1 | NA | TRBV5-6 | TGTGCCAGCAGACCGGGGACAGGGGCGGGGAATGAGCAGTTCTTC | CASRPGTGAGNEQFF
NA | TRBJ2-7 | NA | TRBV20-1 | TGCAGTGCCCCCCGAGCATACGAGCAGTACTTC | CSAPRAYEQYF
NA | TRBJ2-5 | NA | TRBV5-6 | TGTGCCAGCAGCCGGACAGAGCAAGAGACCCAGTACTTC | CASSRTEQETQYF
TRBD1 | TRBJ1-2 | NA | TRBV6-6 | TGTGCCAGCAGTCCCGGGACAGACTATGGCTACACCTTC | CASSPGTDYGYTF
NA | TRBJ2-7 | NA | TRBV7-2 | TGTGCCAGCAGCTTAGTACCGGGGTACGAGCAGTACTTC | CASSLVPGYEQYF
NA | TRBJ1-1 | NA | TRBV19 | TGTGCCAGTTCCCTTCAGGGCCCTGAAGCTTTCTTT | CASSLQGPEAFF
TRBD1 | TRBJ2-7 | NA | TRBV4-1 | TGCGCCAGCAGCCCTGCCAGGGGGCGATCCTACGAGCAGTACTTC | CASSPARGRSYEQYF
NA | TRBJ1-5 | NA | TRBV27 | TGTGCCAGCAGTTTGTGGGGGCGCGAGCCCCAGCATTTT | CASSLWGREPQHF
TRBD1 | TRBJ2-4 | NA | TRBV28 | TGTGCCAGCAGTTTGACAGGGGAGGCCAAAAACATTCAGTACTTC | CASSLTGEAKNIQYF
NA | TRBJ2-7 | NA | TRBV28 | TGTGCCAGCAGTACGACCGGGACTTCCCCTTACGAGCAGTACTTC | CASSTTGTSPYEQYF
TRBD2 | TRBJ2-7 | NA | TRBV6-6 | TGTGCCAGCAGTTACGGGACTAGCGGGGGCTCCTACGAGCAGTACTTC | CASSYGTSGGSYEQYF
TRBD1 | TRBJ2-2 | NA | TRBV18 | TGTGCCAGCTCAGTCCGGGACAGGGTTAACACCGGGGAGCTGTTTTTT | CASSVRDRVNTGELFF
TRBD2 | TRBJ2-1 | NA | TRBV4-3 | TGCGCCAGCAGCCAAGCCTCGTCTGCGGGAGGTGAGCAGTTCTTC | CASSQASSAGGEQFF
TRBD2 | TRBJ2-5 | NA | TRBV11-2 | TGTGCCAGCAGCTTAGGTCTAGCGGGAGGCGGGGTGACAGGAGAGACCCAGTACTTC | CASSLGLAGGGVTGETQYF
NA | TRBJ2-7 | NA | TRBV5-1 | TGCGCCAGTAGCTATCGGAGCTCCTACGAGCAGTACTTC | CASSYRSSYEQYF
TRBD1 | TRBJ2-7 | few | TRBV18 | TGTGCCAGCTCACCATATGGGACAGGAGCCTACGAGCAGTACTTC | CASSPYGTGAYEQYF